These 16 T cell receptor beta chains share one sample of origin, sequenced in a study of cytomegalovirus exposure and HLA in healthy donors. PCR amplification relied on 60 Vbeta primers (plus 13 Jbeta primers). The method was immunoSEQ multiplex PCR; TCRdb's version includes in-frame clones alone and lacks a portion of them. The sample carries over 50,000 clones, roughly two thirds recorded once. Material for sequencing was PBMCs. All receptors come from a man aged 40-49 years in good health and CMV-seropositive.

The chain has TRBV29-1 and TRBJ1-1; possible D gene TRBD1, 6 bases. Germline V gene sequence: CDR1 SQVTM, CDR2 ANQGSEA. CDR3 length: 12 amino acids. V lost 7 bases to trimming and J lost 3 bases, with 12 bases between them. The DNA for the CDR3 is TGCAGCGCACAGGGCGGTGACACTGAAGCTTTCTTT. This translates into CSAQGGDTEAFF. Complete variable domain (other parts from reference TRBV29-1 and TRBJ1-1): SAVISQKPSRDICQRGTSLTIQCQVDSQVTMMFWYRQQPGQSLTLIATANQGSEATYESGFVIDKFPISRPNLTFSTLTVSNMSPEDSSIYLCSAQGGDTEAFFGQGTRLTVV.

This clone has ten or more counts. This chain uses TRBV4-3 with TRBJ2-7, with 12 positions matching TRBD1. Losses at the gene ends were 1 base for V and 6 bases for J; bases not matched to a gene: 10. This CDR3 contains 17 residues. CDR1 and CDR2 from the germline V gene are LGHNA and YSLEER. DNA for the CDR3: TGCGCCAGCAGCCAAGTCTCAATGGGACAGGGGGCTGTCGAGCAGTACTTC. Protein: CASSQVSMGQGAVEQYF.

V usage is TRBV5-1 and J usage is TRBJ2-7; 7 nucleotides align to TRBD2. CDR3 length: 14 amino acids. Germline V gene lookup returns CDR1 SGHRS and CDR2 YFSETQ. The V gene end was trimmed by 2 bases and the J gene end by 2 bases; junction bases not matched to a gene: 4. The CDR3 is CASSFGGRTYEQYF. CDR3 in DNA: TGCGCCAGCAGCTTCGGGGGGAGAACCTACGAGCAGTACTTC.

This chain links TRBV27 with TRBJ2-7; 10 nucleotides line up with TRBD2. The CDR3 runs to 13 residues. With V trimmed by 6 bases and J by 1 base, 0 bases remained unmatched. The germline V gene has CDR1 MNHEY and CDR2 SMNVEV (reference sequence). CDR3 coding DNA: TGTGCCAGCAGGACTAGCGGGTCCTACGAGCAGTACTTC. Protein sequence: CASRTSGSYEQYF.

J is TRBJ2-5 and V is TRBV2; D gene unclear. The length of the CDR3 is 12 residues. V lost 4 bases to trimming and J lost 5 bases, with 8 bases between them. Germline V gene lookup returns CDR1 SNHLY and CDR2 FYNNEI. The CDR3 DNA sequence: TGTGCCAGCAGTGTTCGGGTGGAGACCCAGTACTTC. This gives the protein CASSVRVETQYF.

A single count supports this clone. The chain carries TRBV6-5 and TRBJ1-1; D possibly corresponds to TRBD1 (6 bases). The CDR3 consists of 14 residues. The V and J ends lost 2 bases and 7 bases respectively, with 14 bases between them. In germline, CDR1 is MNHEY, CDR2 SVGAGI. This chain's CDR3 is CASSYGRGGHEAFF. CDR3 DNA: TGTGCCAGCAGTTACGGCCGGGGGGGACATGAAGCTTTCTTT.

The chain is built from TRBV30 and TRBJ1-2; D not resolved. The germline V gene has CDR1 GTSNPN and CDR2 SVGIG (reference sequence). The CDR3 is 12 amino acids. V gave up 4 bases and J gave up 8 bases, with 14 bases separating them. The CDR3 here is CAWTIVAGGYTF. The CDR3 nucleotides read TGTGCCTGGACCATAGTAGCGGGGGGCTACACCTTC.

The chain is built from TRBV9 and TRBJ2-2, with D possibly TRBD1 on 6 matching bases. This CDR3 contains 17 residues. In germline, CDR1 is SGDLS, CDR2 YYNGEE. The V end was cut by 3 bases, the J end by 0 bases, with 15 bases between. CDR3 bases: TGTGCCAGCAGCGATATTCCCGGGACACCGAACACCGGGGAGCTGTTTTTT. Amino acid sequence: CASSDIPGTPNTGELFF.

The chain links TRBV4-3 to TRBJ2-5; 8 bases line up with TRBD1. The DNA end is more similar to TRBJ2-7, so the J call may be wrong. Germline V lookup: CDR1 LGHNA, CDR2 YSLEER. CDR3 length equals 17 residues. The DNA of the CDR3 is TGCGCCAGCAGCCAAGATTGGAGACAGGGGTTTGCCTACGAGCAGTACTTC. It codes for CASSQDWRQGFAYEQYF.

This clone was seen a single time. The chain combines TRBV29-1 with TRBJ1-6; D may be TRBD1 (5 bases). V lost 5 bases and J 10 bases, leaving 15 bases between the germline ends. CDR3 size: 13 residues. Germline assignment: CDR1 SQVTM and CDR2 ANQGSEA. The CDR3 is CSVRGSLGSPLHF. The CDR3 DNA sequence: TGCAGCGTTCGGGGGTCTCTGGGGTCACCCCTCCACTTT.

The gene calls are TRBV5-6 and TRBJ2-2, with 7 bases matching TRBD1. The CDR3 loop spans 15 amino acids. Trimming took 3 bases from V and 0 from J; bases not matched to a gene: 2. CDR1 SGHDT and CDR2 YYEEEE come from the germline V gene. The CDR3 DNA sequence: TGTGCCAGCAGCTCCGGGACAGCGAACACCGGGGAGCTGTTTTTT. Amino acids: CASSSGTANTGELFF.

This chain uses TRBV18 with TRBJ2-7; 7 bases map to TRBD1. CDR1 is KGHSH and CDR2 is LQKENI in the germline V gene. V lost 0 bases to trimming and J lost 2 bases; unmatched junction nucleotides: 1. The CDR3 loop spans 14 amino acids. The CDR3 loop is CASSPPGQAYEQYF. The CDR3 nucleotides are TGTGCCAGCTCACCACCCGGACAGGCCTACGAGCAGTACTTC.

This chain connects TRBV13 to TRBJ1-6; D ambiguous. Between the trimmed V and J ends, which lost 0 bases and 10 bases, there was a span of 10 bases. There are 14 residues in the CDR3. The V gene's germline CDR1 is PRHDT and CDR2 FYEKMQ (reference sequence). The CDR3 DNA follows: TGTGCCAGCAGCTTAGGTACCGCCAGGTCACCCCTCCACTTT. Amino acid sequence: CASSLGTARSPLHF.

The V call is TRBV6-6, the J call TRBJ2-2, with 8 positions matching TRBD1. V lost 5 bases, J lost 7 bases, and 9 bases stayed unmatched. Germline assignment: CDR1 MNHNY and CDR2 SVGAGI (reference sequence). The CDR3 contains 15 residues. CDR3 DNA: TGTGCCAGCAGTCCCCGGACAGGGCTAGGCGGGGAGCTGTTTTTT. This translates into CASSPRTGLGGELFF.

The rearrangement joins TRBV4-2 to TRBJ2-3; TRBD2 agrees at 8 bases. This CDR3 has 16 amino acids. The germline CDR1 and CDR2 sequences are LGHNA and YNFKEQ. V was clipped by 4 bases and J by 3 bases; unmatched bases: 9. DNA for the CDR3: TGTGCCAGCAGCCCCTCAAGCGGGGGAGGGACAGATACGCAGTATTTT. It yields the protein CASSPSSGGGTDTQYF.

The chain has TRBV18 and TRBJ1-5; TRBD1 matches 9 bases. Trimming took 3 bases from V and 7 from J; bases not matched to a gene: 10. The CDR3 consists of 16 residues. The germline CDR1 and CDR2 sequences are KGHSH and LQKENI. The CDR3 DNA reads as TGTGCCAGCTCACCGCTCTACCGGGACAGGGAACAGCCCCAGCATTTT. It is translated as CASSPLYRDREQPQHF.